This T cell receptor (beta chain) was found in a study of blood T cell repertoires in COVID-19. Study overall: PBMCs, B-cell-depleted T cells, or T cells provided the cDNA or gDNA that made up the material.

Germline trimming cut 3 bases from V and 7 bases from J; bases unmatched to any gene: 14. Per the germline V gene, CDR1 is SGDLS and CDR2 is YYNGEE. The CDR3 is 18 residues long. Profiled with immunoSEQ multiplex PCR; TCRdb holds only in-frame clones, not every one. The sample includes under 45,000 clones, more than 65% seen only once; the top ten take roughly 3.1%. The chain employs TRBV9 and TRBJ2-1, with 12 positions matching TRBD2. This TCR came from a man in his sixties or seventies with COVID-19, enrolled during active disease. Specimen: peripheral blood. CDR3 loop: CASSEPLTSGSRTNEQFF. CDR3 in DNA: TGTGCCAGCAGCGAGCCCCTGACTAGCGGGAGTCGGACTAATGAGCAGTTCTTC.